This entry lists 29 T cell receptor beta chains sequenced from one sample in a study of cytomegalovirus exposure and HLA in healthy donors. PCR was performed using 60 Vbeta and 13 Jbeta primers. Clones were sequenced by immunoSEQ multiplex PCR, and TCRdb holds only the in-frame ones, with some missing. The sample includes 160,000 or so clones, around 83% of them seen just once. Sequenced: PBMCs. Receptors originate from a male donor in good health and CMV-seropositive.

The chain employs TRBV9 and TRBJ2-1, with D perhaps TRBD2 (7 bases). The germline V gene has CDR1 SGDLS and CDR2 YYNGEE. CDR3 length equals 15 residues. Trimming pared 4 bases from V and 7 bases from J, leaving 18 bases between. This chain's CDR3 is CASSLRGLGGNEQFF. The CDR3 region has the DNA TGTGCCAGCAGCCTACGTGGACTAGGGGGAAATGAGCAGTTCTTC.

The chain links TRBV7-2 to TRBJ2-4; 7 bases are shared with TRBD1. This CDR3 has 14 residues. Per germline, CDR1 SGHTA and CDR2 FQGNSA. V was pared by 5 bases and J by 12 bases, with 13 bases of the junction left unmatched. CDR3 residues: CASSHDRTGGSQYF. The CDR3 DNA is TGTGCCAGCAGCCACGACAGGACAGGAGGCAGTCAGTACTTC. Full variable domain (rest looked up from reference TRBV7-2 and TRBJ2-4): GAGVSQSPSNKVTEKGKDVELRCDPISGHTALYWYRQSLGQGLEFLIYFQGNSAPDKSGLPSDRFSAERTGGSVSTLTIQRTQQEDSAVYLCASSHDRTGGSQYFGAGTRLSVL.

This chain joins TRBV6-1 and TRBJ2-3, with D unresolved. Germline-derived CDR1 and CDR2 are MNHNS and SASEGT. V was trimmed by 8 bases and J by 3 bases, leaving 15 bases between them. This CDR3 comprises 14 residues. The CDR3 DNA follows: TGTGCCAGCGACTCCGATTGGAAAACAGATACGCAGTATTTT. Translating it yields CASDSDWKTDTQYF.

In this sample, this clone turned up a few times. This chain joins TRBV27 and TRBJ2-6, with 11 bases that match TRBD1. Unmatched junction bases numbered 3, after V lost 6 bases and J lost 2 bases. This CDR3 has 16 amino acids. Germline loops: CDR1 MNHEY, CDR2 SMNVEV (reference sequence). CDR3 sequence reads: CASRDRGLTGANVLTF. Written as DNA, the CDR3 is TGTGCCAGCAGGGACAGGGGGCTCACTGGGGCCAACGTCCTGACTTTC.

The chain is built from TRBV27 and TRBJ2-2, with TRBD2 matching 9 bases. This CDR3 spans 18 amino acids. CDR1 MNHEY and CDR2 SMNVEV come from the germline V gene (reference sequence). V lost 2 bases to trimming and J lost 4 bases; unmatched junction nucleotides: 11. CDR3 sequence reads: CASSLRGPSGEGTGELFF. CDR3 in DNA: TGTGCCAGCAGTTTAAGGGGGCCTAGCGGGGAAGGCACCGGGGAGCTGTTTTTT.

V is TRBV30 and J is TRBJ1-2; weak D call: TRBD1 (5 bases). CDR1 and CDR2 (germline): GTSNPN, SVGIG (reference sequence). The CDR3 is made up of 12 amino acids. Trimming shortened V by 2 bases and J by 10 bases, and 14 bases separated the two germline ends. The CDR3 DNA is TGTGCCTGGAGTACCCAAGGCGGGACCTACACCTTC. Its protein product is CAWSTQGGTYTF.

V and J are TRBV18 and TRBJ1-6; D possibly corresponds to TRBD1 (6 bases). This CDR3 region has 14 residues. Germline lookup yields CDR1 KGHSH and CDR2 LQKENI. V shed 1 base and J shed 10 bases, with 11 bases lying between them. CDR3 DNA: TGTGCCAGCTCACCACGCAGGGGAGGGTCACCCCTCCACTTT. Translating gives CASSPRRGGSPLHF. The full variable domain, with the rest looked up from reference TRBV18 and TRBJ1-6, is NAGVMQNPRHLVRRRGQEARLRCSPMKGHSHVYWYRQLPEEGLKFMVYLQKENIIDESGMPKERFSAEFPKEGPSILRIQQVVRGDSAAYFCASSPRRGGSPLHFGNGTRLTVT.

V and J are TRBV9 and TRBJ2-3, with a weak D call TRBD2 (6 bases). The germline V gene encodes CDR1 SGDLS and CDR2 YYNGEE. CDR3 length equals 15 residues. Trimming left V 0 bases short and J 4 bases short, with 12 bases between. The CDR3 DNA follows: TGTGCCAGCAGCGTAGCAGGCGGGGCCCCAGATACGCAGTATTTT. Its translation: CASSVAGGAPDTQYF.

The chain joins TRBV7-9 to TRBJ1-4; D remains unclear. The CDR3 length is 14 residues. Germline-derived CDR1 and CDR2 are SEHNR and FQNEAQ (reference sequence). V dropped 1 base and J dropped 7 bases, with 10 bases sitting between them. In DNA form, the CDR3 reads TGTGCCAGCAGCTTAGGCAGACGGGGTGAAAAACTGTTTTTT. Translation: CASSLGRRGEKLFF.

This sequence joins TRBV7-9 and TRBJ1-2; tentatively, D is TRBD1 (6 bases). The CDR3 is 16 residues long. V was pared by 5 bases and J by 5 bases, with 21 bases between. Germline CDR1 SEHNR, CDR2 FQNEAQ (reference sequence). As DNA, the CDR3 is TGTGCCAGCAGCGATACCCTCCAGGACAGATTTTATGGCTACACCTTC. Translated, it gives CASSDTLQDRFYGYTF.

The genes are TRBV7-9 and TRBJ2-2; 11 bases agree with TRBD2. Germline assignment: CDR1 SEHNR and CDR2 FQNEAQ (reference sequence). This CDR3 region has 16 residues. The V segment lost 3 bases and the J segment 0 bases; nucleotides outside the gene matches: 0. The CDR3 protein is CASSLTSGTNTGELFF. Written as DNA, the CDR3 is TGTGCCAGCAGCTTGACTAGCGGGACGAACACCGGGGAGCTGTTTTTT.

The chain is built from TRBV5-1 and TRBJ2-2, with 7 bases that match TRBD1. Germline V gives CDR1 SGHRS, CDR2 YFSETQ. The V gene end was trimmed by 6 bases and the J gene end by 4 bases; junction bases not matched to a gene: 6. This CDR3 region has 14 residues. The CDR3, as DNA: TGCGCCAGCAAGGGGACAGAGGCCACCGGGGAGCTGTTTTTT. Translation gives CASKGTEATGELFF.

This chain joins TRBV6-6 and TRBJ2-3, with D possibly matching TRBD2 (5 bases). Trimming took off 4 bases at V and 0 bases at J, with 14 bases between the two ends. Germline V gene data show CDR1 as MNHNY and CDR2 as SVGAGI (reference sequence). This CDR3 is built from 16 residues. This CDR3 is CASSSGDLPSTDTQYF. The DNA for the CDR3 is TGTGCCAGCAGTTCCGGGGATCTACCTAGCACAGATACGCAGTATTTT.

V gene TRBV7-9 combines with J gene TRBJ2-1; 8 bases agree with TRBD2. Germline CDR1 SEHNR, CDR2 FQNEAQ (reference sequence). Germline trimming cut 7 bases from V and 3 bases from J; bases unmatched to any gene: 11. The CDR3 is made up of 16 amino acids. CDR3 region: CASTLSGLADYNEQFF. The CDR3 coding sequence is TGTGCCAGCACCCTCTCCGGACTAGCAGACTACAATGAGCAGTTCTTC.

The V gene is TRBV9, the J gene TRBJ2-1; 7 nucleotides match TRBD1. CDR3 size: 14 residues. V dropped 0 bases and J dropped 10; count of bases not matched to a gene: 7. Germline loops: CDR1 SGDLS, CDR2 YYNGEE. The CDR3 loop reads CASSVAERGREQFF. The DNA of the CDR3 is TGTGCCAGCAGCGTAGCTGAAAGGGGGCGAGAGCAGTTCTTC.

This clone occurred a few times. J is TRBJ1-5 and V is TRBV19; D is uncertain. The V gene lost 7 bases and the J gene lost 0 bases, with 7 bases spanning the gap. CDR1 LNHDA and CDR2 SQIVND come from the germline V gene (reference sequence). This CDR3 is built from 13 residues. The CDR3 spells CASKQYSNQPQHF. In DNA, the CDR3 is TGTGCCAGTAAACAGTATAGCAATCAGCCCCAGCATTTT.

This clone appeared a few times. This chain connects TRBV9 to TRBJ2-3; perhaps TRBD1 as D (6 bases). The CDR3 is 15 amino acids. Per germline, CDR1 SGDLS and CDR2 YYNGEE. Between the trimmed V and J ends, which lost 0 bases and 1 base, there was a span of 9 bases. The CDR3 loop reads CASSVGGHRTDTQYF. CDR3 nucleotide sequence: TGTGCCAGCAGCGTAGGGGGACACCGCACAGATACGCAGTATTTT.

This clone was detected only a few times. J is TRBJ1-2 and V is TRBV27, with D unclear. The V gene lost 0 bases and the J gene lost 2 bases, with 13 bases spanning the gap. This CDR3 spans 16 amino acids. Germline values: CDR1 MNHEY, CDR2 SMNVEV (reference sequence). The CDR3 DNA follows: TGTGCCAGCAGTTTATCGCCCCCGGAGAGAAACTATGGCTACACCTTC. This translates into CASSLSPPERNYGYTF.

This chain connects TRBV2 to TRBJ2-5; the D gene is possibly TRBD2 (5 bases). Germline-derived CDR1 and CDR2 are SNHLY and FYNNEI. This CDR3 is built from 15 residues. V was shortened by 7 bases and J by 4 bases, with 19 bases between the two germline ends. CDR3: CASNRDGGLVETQYF. The CDR3 DNA reads TGTGCCAGCAATCGGGATGGCGGGTTAGTAGAGACCCAGTACTTC.

This clone appeared a few times. The chain links TRBV5-4 to TRBJ2-1; 13 bases match TRBD2. Germline V lookup: CDR1 SGHNT, CDR2 YYREEE (reference sequence). The CDR3 has 18 amino acids. V gave up 3 bases and J gave up 0 bases; unmatched junction bases: 6. The CDR3 DNA is TGTGCCAGCAGCTCTGGGACTAGCGGGACGAGCTCCTACAATGAGCAGTTCTTC. Translating it yields CASSSGTSGTSSYNEQFF.

V is TRBV7-8 and J is TRBJ2-7; 11 bases map to TRBD1. The V and J ends lost 5 bases and 8 bases, in that order; junction bases with no gene match: 8. The CDR3 runs 14 residues. Germline values: CDR1 SGHVS, CDR2 FQNEAQ. The CDR3 here is CASSPAGTGGKQYF. CDR3 bases: TGTGCCAGCAGCCCGGCCGGGACAGGGGGAAAGCAGTACTTC.

In nucleotides, the CDR3 is TGTGCCAGCAGTTTGTCGGGTAACAATCAGCCCCAGCATTTT. Translation: CASSLSGNNQPQHF. This chain connects TRBV28 to TRBJ1-5; the D is unclear. This CDR3 has 14 amino acids. The germline CDR1 and CDR2 sequences are MDHEN and SYDVKM. V lost 3 bases and J lost 3, with 9 bases in between.

This chain links TRBV6-6 with TRBJ1-1; D call uncertain. V lost 6 bases and J lost 0, with 11 bases in between. Germline V gene data show CDR1 as MNHNY and CDR2 as SVGAGI (reference sequence). The CDR3 spans 14 residues. Written as DNA, the CDR3 is TGTGCCAGCAGGAGAGGCAGACTGAACACTGAAGCTTTCTTT. It is translated as CASRRGRLNTEAFF.

The J gene is TRBJ1-1, the V gene TRBV7-2; the D gene is possibly TRBD1 (5 bases). CDR1 and CDR2 (germline): SGHTA, FQGNSA. The V and J ends lost 3 bases and 11 bases respectively, with 10 bases between them. The CDR3 consists of 11 residues. CDR3 DNA sequence: TGTGCCAGCAGCTTCGGGGGGAAGGCTTTCTTT. This translates into CASSFGGKAFF.

This chain uses TRBV27 with TRBJ2-1; weak D call: TRBD2 (5 bases). The CDR3 totals 15 residues. Trimming removed 2 bases from V and 4 bases from J, with 12 bases in between. The V gene's germline CDR1 is MNHEY and CDR2 SMNVEV (reference sequence). CDR3 sequence reads: CASSLVGVQYNEQFF. For the CDR3, the DNA is TGTGCCAGCAGTTTAGTCGGGGTACAATACAATGAGCAGTTCTTC.

The V call is TRBV10-3, the J call TRBJ2-5; TRBD2 matches 8 bases. CDR3 size: 17 residues. V lost 2 bases and J lost 5; bases outside the gene matches: 13. Per the germline V gene, CDR1 is ENHRY and CDR2 is SYGVKD. The CDR3 coding sequence is TGTGCCATCAGTGAGGGAGTCACGGGAGGGCGTGCGGAGACCCAGTACTTC. The encoded protein is CAISEGVTGGRAETQYF.

The rearrangement joins TRBV2 to TRBJ2-3; no reliable D call. The CDR3 runs to 12 residues. In germline, CDR1 is SNHLY, CDR2 FYNNEI. V was trimmed by 4 bases and J by 9 bases, leaving 11 bases between them. CDR3 protein: CASSGAIITQYF. In nucleotides, the CDR3 is TGTGCCAGCAGTGGGGCCATCATAACGCAGTATTTT.

V is TRBV7-2 and J is TRBJ2-7; 8 nucleotides line up with TRBD1. Trimming at V came to 2 bases and at J to 8 bases, leaving 8 bases not matched to a gene. Germline CDR1 SGHTA, CDR2 FQGNSA. The CDR3 length is 14 residues. CDR3 nucleotide sequence: TGTGCCAGCAGCTTAAGCGGACAGGGAACCAAGCAGTACTTC. Translated: CASSLSGQGTKQYF.

Points on this clone: The junction departs from the called germline gene at one end, perhaps through a read error. V gene TRBV2 combines with J gene TRBJ2-5; D gene unclear. Germline V gene data show CDR1 as SNHLY and CDR2 as FYNNEI. The CDR3 is made up of 14 amino acids. The CDR3 sequence: CASSESTNKEAQYF. CDR3 nucleotides: TGTGCCAGCAGTGAATCAACTAATAAAGAGGCCCAGTACTTC.